Included here is one T cell receptor (beta chain) sequence, with context. The data were produced by immunoSEQ multiplex PCR, yet TCRdb's version contains in-frame clones alone and is incomplete. In the table there are about 1.4 million clones, roughly 96% of which are singletons. This sample was included in a study of shared clonotypes between healthy human individuals. Germline V gene lookup returns CDR1 MNHEY and CDR2 SVGAGI. CDR3 length: 13 residues. V was cut by 10 bases and J by 1 base, with 13 bases left in between. The sequence came from a man aged 25-45 years in good health. Sequenced: naive CD4+ T cells sorted from blood. The subset is: CD45RA+ positively selected. The chain carries TRBV6-5 and TRBJ1-1; D perhaps matches TRBD1 (5 bases). The CDR3 DNA follows: TGTGCCACCATAGGACACCGGAACACTGAAGCTTTCTTT. This gives the protein CATIGHRNTEAFF.